This T cell receptor beta chain is from a study of blood T cell repertoires in COVID-19. As for the study in general: The analysed material was cDNA or gDNA that came from T cells, B-cell-depleted T cells, or PBMCs.

The table came from immunoSEQ multiplex PCR; TCRdb's copy has only in-frame clones and leaves some out. The sample shows about 200,000 clones, around 83% of them seen only once. Trimming took 4 bases from V and 5 from J, leaving 15 bases between them. This CDR3 comprises 15 residues. Germline lookup yields CDR1 MDHEN and CDR2 SYDVKM. V and J are TRBV28 and TRBJ1-5; D remains unclear. The receptor was derived from a woman aged 45-59 years with COVID-19, enrolled during active disease. The sequenced sample was peripheral blood. The CDR3 DNA reads as TGTGCCAGCAGTTGGGCCGTCCGGGAGGATCAGCCCCAGCATTTT. Encoded protein: CASSWAVREDQPQHF. The complete variable domain, with remaining parts taken from reference TRBV28 and TRBJ1-5, reads DVKVTQSSRYLVKRTGEKVFLECVQDMDHENMFWYRQDPGLGLRLIYFSYDVKMKEKGDIPEGYSVSREKKERFSLILESASTNQTSMYLCASSWAVREDQPQHFGDGTRLSIL.